Below are 24 T cell receptor beta chains sequenced from a single sample in a study of blood T cell repertoires in COVID-19. Using immunoSEQ multiplex PCR, the repertoire was profiled, and TCRdb retains in-frame clones only, with some absent. The table shows 120,000 to 150,000 clones, with more than 80% occurring only once. The sequenced material came from PBMCs or T cells enriched from blood (not recorded which). The receptors here all came from a young woman who had been exposed to COVID-19.

This chain joins TRBV28 and TRBJ2-2; 12 positions agree with TRBD1. Germline CDR1 MDHEN, CDR2 SYDVKM. After removal of 5 bases from V and 4 bases from J, the junction contained 20 bases not matched to a gene. This CDR3 has 21 amino acids. DNA for the CDR3: TGTGCCAGCAGTCCCATAGCCGGGACAGGGGGCGCGATGGGCGGCACCGGGGAGCTGTTTTTT. As protein: CASSPIAGTGGAMGGTGELFF. Full variable domain (rest looked up from reference TRBV28 and TRBJ2-2): DVKVTQSSRYLVKRTGEKVFLECVQDMDHENMFWYRQDPGLGLRLIYFSYDVKMKEKGDIPEGYSVSREKKERFSLILESASTNQTSMYLCASSPIAGTGGAMGGTGELFFGEGSRLTVL.

The V gene is TRBV4-2, the J gene TRBJ2-7; 8 bases agree with TRBD1. Germline V lookup: CDR1 LGHNA, CDR2 YNFKEQ. The CDR3 is 16 amino acids. J lost 4 bases, V lost 0 bases, and 8 bases had no gene match. DNA of the CDR3: TGTGCCAGCAGCCAAGAAGTCGGACAGGGTTATTACGAGCAGTACTTC. Amino acid sequence: CASSQEVGQGYYEQYF.

The chain employs TRBV19 and TRBJ2-6; 11 bases agree with TRBD1. CDR3 length equals 18 residues. Germline-derived CDR1 and CDR2 are LNHDA and SQIVND (reference sequence). J was trimmed by 2 bases and V by 5 bases; bases with no gene match: 8. CDR3 sequence (DNA): TGTGCCAGTAGTCTGTGGACAGGGGGCAGAGCTGGGGCCAACGTCCTGACTTTC. This gives the protein CASSLWTGGRAGANVLTF.

The rearrangement links TRBV6-1 to TRBJ1-6; 9 bases align to TRBD1. Germline loops: CDR1 MNHNS, CDR2 SASEGT. The CDR3 is 17 amino acids. V lost 2 bases, J lost 10 bases, and 12 bases stayed unmatched. The chain's CDR3 is CASSETIGQGRGSPLHF. CDR3 DNA: TGTGCCAGCAGTGAAACGATTGGACAGGGGAGAGGATCACCCCTCCACTTT.

V is TRBV30 and J is TRBJ1-1; 7 bases align to TRBD1. The germline V gene has CDR1 GTSNPN and CDR2 SVGIG (reference sequence). This CDR3 region has 15 residues. Germline trimming cut 2 bases from V and 6 bases from J; bases unmatched to any gene: 12. In DNA form, the CDR3 reads TGTGCCTGGAGTCCACGGGACAGACATATAGCTGAAGCTTTCTTT. Translating it yields CAWSPRDRHIAEAFF.

J is TRBJ1-1 and V is TRBV28; no definite D call. The germline V and J ends were trimmed by 4 bases and 1 base, with 19 bases remaining between them. This CDR3 is built from 17 residues. The V gene's germline CDR1 is MDHEN and CDR2 SYDVKM. The CDR3 region has the DNA TGTGCCAGCAGTTATCGCTCGAGGTCGGGGAGGAACACTGAAGCTTTCTTT. Its protein is CASSYRSRSGRNTEAFF.

The rearrangement links TRBV27 to TRBJ2-2; 7 positions agree with TRBD2. Germline CDR1 and CDR2: MNHEY and SMNVEV (reference sequence). V shed 7 bases and J 0 bases; nucleotides not matched to a gene: 8. This CDR3 has 16 amino acids. Written as DNA, the CDR3 is TGTGCCAGCACTCCTAGCGGCGCAGCGAACACCGGGGAGCTGTTTTTT. It specifies CASTPSGAANTGELFF.

The CDR3: CASSGNAGSNEKLFF. The CDR3 bases are TGTGCCAGCTCAGGCAATGCGGGGTCTAATGAAAAACTGTTTTTT. The chain recombines TRBV18 with TRBJ1-4; no clear D gene. Germline lookup yields CDR1 KGHSH and CDR2 LQKENI. With 5 bases removed from V and 3 bases from J, the gap between germline ends came to 13 bases. CDR3 length: 15 residues.

The chain employs TRBV29-1 and TRBJ2-5; perhaps TRBD2 as D (7 bases). With 1 base removed from V and 2 bases from J, the gap between germline ends came to 14 bases. Germline values: CDR1 SQVTM, CDR2 ANQGSEA. The CDR3 has 15 amino acids. CDR3 region: CSVEGRGARQETQYF. CDR3 bases: TGCAGCGTTGAAGGCCGGGGGGCGCGTCAAGAGACCCAGTACTTC.

The V gene is TRBV19, the J gene TRBJ2-7; maybe TRBD2 (6 bases). This CDR3 has 14 residues. The V end lost 9 bases, the J end lost 0 bases, and 15 bases lay between the germline ends. CDR1 and CDR2 from the germline V gene are LNHDA and SQIVND (reference sequence). CDR3 coding DNA: TGTGCCAGCTCGAGGGAGGTTGGCTCCTACGAGCAGTACTTC. Protein product: CASSREVGSYEQYF.

The CDR3 bases are TGTGCCAGCAGCTTGGAGGGACTAGCGGGGTACAATGAGCAGTTCTTC. It encodes CASSLEGLAGYNEQFF. The chain links TRBV5-5 to TRBJ2-1; 13 bases are shared with TRBD2. The CDR3 has 16 amino acids. Trimming cost V 0 bases and J 4 bases; bases outside gene matches: 1. Germline values: CDR1 SGHKS, CDR2 YYEKEE (reference sequence). Full variable domain (missing parts from reference TRBV5-5 and TRBJ2-1): DAGVTQSPTHLIKTRGQQVTLRCSPISGHKSVSWYQQVLGQGPQFIFQYYEKEERGRGNFPDRFSARQFPNYSSELNVNALLLGDSALYLCASSLEGLAGYNEQFFGPGTRLTVL.

The chain employs TRBV5-4 and TRBJ2-7; a possible D gene is TRBD2 (6 bases). The CDR3 extends over 14 amino acids. The germline CDR1 and CDR2 sequences are SGHNT and YYREEE (reference sequence). Trimming shortened V by 4 bases and J by 0 bases, and 11 bases separated the two germline ends. This chain's CDR3 is CASSRLGGSYEQYF. The CDR3 nucleotides read TGTGCCAGCAGCCGCCTGGGGGGCTCCTACGAGCAGTACTTC. The variable domain in full, completed from reference TRBV5-4 and TRBJ2-7, reads ETGVTQSPTHLIKTRGQQVTLRCSSQSGHNTVSWYQQALGQGPQFIFQYYREEENGRGNFPPRFSGLQFPNYSSELNVNALELDDSALYLCASSRLGGSYEQYFGPGTRLTVT.

V is TRBV19 and J is TRBJ1-5; no definite D call. Germline lookup yields CDR1 LNHDA and CDR2 SQIVND (reference sequence). The CDR3 loop spans 14 amino acids. Trimming pared 3 bases from V and 4 bases from J, leaving 10 bases between. CDR3 nucleotides: TGTGCCAGTAGTATTTCCGTACGGAATCAGCCCCAGCATTTT. Translating it yields CASSISVRNQPQHF.

The V and J genes are TRBV2 and TRBJ2-1, with TRBD2 matching 9 bases. This CDR3 region has 17 residues. Germline CDR1 is SNHLY and CDR2 is FYNNEI. V lost 4 bases to trimming and J lost 8 bases; unmatched junction nucleotides: 15. This CDR3 reads CASSGFSFAGGPDEQFF. The CDR3 region has the DNA TGTGCCAGCAGTGGATTCTCATTTGCGGGAGGGCCCGATGAGCAGTTCTTC.

This clone was picked up one time. This chain joins TRBV5-5 and TRBJ1-1; the D gene is possibly TRBD1 (6 bases). The CDR3 has 14 amino acids. V lost 5 bases and J 5 bases, leaving 16 bases between the germline ends. Germline assignment: CDR1 SGHKS and CDR2 YYEKEE (reference sequence). CDR3 nucleotide sequence: TGTGCCAGCAGTGTGTGGGTAGGGGGTACTGAAGCTTTCTTT. Amino acids: CASSVWVGGTEAFF.

Only one count was recorded for this clone. The chain recombines TRBV7-2 with TRBJ2-7, with D hard to call. Germline values: CDR1 SGHTA, CDR2 FQGNSA. The V and J ends lost 3 bases and 3 bases respectively, with 9 bases between them. The CDR3 spans 13 residues. CDR3 amino acids: CASSFVTNYEQYF. Written as DNA, the CDR3 is TGTGCCAGCAGCTTCGTAACAAACTACGAGCAGTACTTC.

This clone was observed once. The chain combines TRBV27 with TRBJ2-3; TRBD1 aligns across 7 bases. The junction had 9 bases not matched to a gene; V was cut back by 0 bases and J by 3 bases. This CDR3 contains 17 residues. The germline V gene encodes CDR1 MNHEY and CDR2 SMNVEV (reference sequence). DNA of the CDR3: TGTGCCAGCAGTTTATCCGGGACAGAATTGAGGACAGATACGCAGTATTTT. Residues: CASSLSGTELRTDTQYF.

The J gene is TRBJ2-2, the V gene TRBV5-6; tentatively, D is TRBD2 (5 bases). Looked up from germline, CDR1 is SGHDT and CDR2 is YYEEEE. Deletions cut 1 base from V and 8 bases from J, with 6 bases between. CDR3 length equals 12 residues. The CDR3 sequence is CASSLWEGELFF. CDR3 coding DNA: TGTGCCAGCAGCTTGTGGGAGGGGGAGCTGTTTTTT.

This clone showed up just a few times. This chain links TRBV12-3 or TRBV12-4 with TRBJ1-2, with D unresolved. The CDR3 is 13 residues long. Trimming took 6 bases from V and 3 from J, leaving 11 bases between them. The CDR3: CASSSREYYGYTF. The CDR3 DNA sequence: TGTGCCAGCAGCTCCCGGGAGTACTATGGCTACACCTTC.

This clone appeared a single time. The rearrangement uses TRBV29-1 and TRBJ2-1, with D possibly being TRBD2 (5 bases). CDR1 is SQVTM, CDR2 ANQGSEA, per germline. Trimming took off 5 bases at V and 4 bases at J, with 15 bases between the two ends. The CDR3 is 14 residues long. Here the CDR3 DNA reads TGCAGCGTTTCAAGGGCAGAGGGATACAATGAGCAGTTCTTC. Its translation is CSVSRAEGYNEQFF.

The V call is TRBV5-5, the J call TRBJ2-1, with 10 bases lining up with TRBD2. Germline trimming cut 4 bases from V and 8 bases from J; bases unmatched to any gene: 18. Germline V CDR1 and CDR2: SGHKS, YYEKEE (reference sequence). The CDR3 sequence is 18 residues long. The CDR3 DNA reads as TGTGCCAGCAGCCTACCTTGGGGTTTGCTAGCGGGAGTGGATGAGCAGTTCTTC. Translated: CASSLPWGLLAGVDEQFF.

V and J are TRBV7-3 and TRBJ2-2; 8 bases agree with TRBD1. Germline CDR1 and CDR2: SGHTA and FQGTGA. The CDR3 is 16 residues long. V shed 5 bases and J 3 bases; nucleotides not matched to a gene: 8. CDR3 DNA: TGTGCCAGCAGCCGGGCAGGGGGCGCAGACACCGGGGAGCTGTTTTTT. Its translation: CASSRAGGADTGELFF.

V is TRBV7-9 and J is TRBJ2-1; 8 nucleotides align to TRBD2. Germline CDR1 SEHNR, CDR2 FQNEAQ (reference sequence). The V gene end was trimmed by 5 bases and the J gene end by 0 bases; junction bases not matched to a gene: 3. This CDR3 has 15 amino acids. CDR3 in DNA: TGTGCCAGCAGCGCGAGCGGGAGCTCCTACAATGAGCAGTTCTTC. Amino acids: CASSASGSSYNEQFF.

The table lists this clone with a few counts. This chain links TRBV5-6 with TRBJ2-5, with TRBD2 matching 12 bases. V gave up 4 bases and J gave up 4 bases; unmatched junction bases: 2. Looked up from germline, CDR1 is SGHDT and CDR2 is YYEEEE. The CDR3 has 14 residues. This CDR3 is CASSPSGRVETQYF. The CDR3 coding sequence is TGTGCCAGCAGCCCTAGCGGGAGGGTAGAGACCCAGTACTTC.